This T cell receptor beta chain was found in a study of sequential checkpoint blockade in melanoma. About the research overall: Randomization was 1:1 between first-line nivolumab→ipilimumab and ipilimumab→nivolumab.

Study outcomes and limitations: Tumor T-cell fraction and clonality correlated with PD-L1 and CD8+ counts.

V was shortened by 3 bases and J by 2 bases, with 11 bases between the two germline ends. CDR3 length: 15 amino acids. The V gene's germline CDR1 is KGHSH and CDR2 LQKENI. For this clone: The antigen remains unidentified.

Method: immunoSEQ multiplex PCR; TCRdb's copy keeps in-frame clones and lacks some. The sample consists of about 6,000 clones, 21% of them appearing once. Treatment noted: randomized to nivolumab then ipilimumab (arm A) or the reverse (arm B). DNA-damaging chemotherapy had not been given to any patient beforehand. The chain carries TRBV18 and TRBJ2-1; D assignment may be TRBD1 or TRBD2 (5 bases each). This specimen consisted of tumor tissue (inferred from file names), obtained from a patient given nivolumab and ipilimumab in sequence. The TCR was taken from a human donor with melanoma. The CDR3 here is CASSPPGAAYNEQFF. For the CDR3, the DNA is TGTGCCAGCTCACCTCCCGGGGCGGCCTACAATGAGCAGTTCTTC.